These T cell receptor beta chains were read from a single sample in a study of long-term antiretroviral therapy in people with HIV. Method: immunoSEQ multiplex PCR; TCRdb's copy keeps in-frame clones and lacks some. The table has around 15,000 clones, about 80% seen once. The source was unsorted PBMCs, collected 0.1 years after starting antiretroviral therapy. Receptors were obtained from a man between 18 and 29 years old with HIV. The CDR3 runs from the conserved cysteine through the conserved F or W. The D gene is left open where the match is weak. Expanded clones are given a class, and other clones once, few, many or no size at all.

cdr3_nt: TGTGCCAGCAGCTTGGGACAGGGGGACGTCTATGGCTACACCTTC
cdr3_aa: CASSLGQGDVYGYTF
j_call: TRBJ1-2
v_call: TRBV5-6
clone_size: -
d_call: TRBD1

cdr3_nt: TGTGCCAGCAGCCTAAACGCGGGCTACACCTTC
cdr3_aa: CASSLNAGYTF
j_call: TRBJ1-2
v_call: TRBV7-9
clone_size: -
d_call: -

cdr3_nt: TGTGCCAGCAGCCCTCGGGCTAGCACTTACAATGAGCAGTTCTTC
cdr3_aa: CASSPRASTYNEQFF
j_call: TRBJ2-1
v_call: TRBV11-3
clone_size: -
d_call: -

cdr3_nt: TGTGCCAGCAGCTCCTCAGTGGGTCCCTACGAGCAGTACTTC
cdr3_aa: CASSSSVGPYEQYF
j_call: TRBJ2-7
v_call: TRBV27
clone_size: -
d_call: -

cdr3_nt: TGTGCCAGTGAATCGGGGGCCGGAAACACCATATATTTT
cdr3_aa: CASESGAGNTIYF
j_call: TRBJ1-3
v_call: TRBV19
clone_size: -
d_call: -

cdr3_nt: TGTGCCAGCAGCACAGGGGGCTGGAGCACAGATACGCAGTATTTT
cdr3_aa: CASSTGGWSTDTQYF
j_call: TRBJ2-3
v_call: TRBV14
clone_size: -
d_call: TRBD1

cdr3_nt: TGTGCCAGCAGTCCCCGGGACAGTACATTGGAGCAGTACTTC
cdr3_aa: CASSPRDSTLEQYF
j_call: TRBJ2-7
v_call: TRBV27
clone_size: few
d_call: TRBD1

cdr3_nt: TGTGCCAGCAGCCCCCAGTTAGGGGTGAGCAATCAGCCCCAGCATTTT
cdr3_aa: CASSPQLGVSNQPQHF
j_call: TRBJ1-5
v_call: TRBV7-8
clone_size: few
d_call: -

cdr3_nt: TGTGCCAGCAGCTTAGATCGGGCAGGGCAAGAAAAACTGTTTTTT
cdr3_aa: CASSLDRAGQEKLFF
j_call: TRBJ1-4
v_call: TRBV7-9
clone_size: -
d_call: -

cdr3_nt: TGTGCCAGCAGCCTCGCCAGTGGGCCCTATGGCTACACCTTC
cdr3_aa: CASSLASGPYGYTF
j_call: TRBJ1-2
v_call: TRBV13
clone_size: -
d_call: -

cdr3_nt: TGTGCCAGCAGCACCGAGGGGGGGGACTATGGCTACACCTTC
cdr3_aa: CASSTEGGDYGYTF
j_call: TRBJ1-2
v_call: TRBV6-5
clone_size: -
d_call: -

cdr3_nt: TGTGCCATACAGGGGGAAGCGAACACTGAAGCTTTCTTT
cdr3_aa: CAIQGEANTEAFF
j_call: TRBJ1-1
v_call: TRBV19
clone_size: once
d_call: TRBD1

cdr3_nt: TGTGCCATCAGTGAGTCGGTGGGCCCGGGGTCACCCCTCCACTTT
cdr3_aa: CAISESVGPGSPLHF
j_call: TRBJ1-6
v_call: TRBV10-3
clone_size: -
d_call: -

cdr3_nt: TGTGCCTGGGCACAGGGGTGGGCTAATGAAAAACTGTTTTTT
cdr3_aa: CAWAQGWANEKLFF
j_call: TRBJ1-4
v_call: TRBV30
clone_size: -
d_call: TRBD1

cdr3_nt: TGTGCCACCGAGGGGGAGACCTACGAGCAGTACTTC
cdr3_aa: CATEGETYEQYF
j_call: TRBJ2-7
v_call: TRBV27
clone_size: -
d_call: -

cdr3_nt: TGCAGCGTTCCCCCCGGGGACTCTAGCGGGAGAATGCTCTTC
cdr3_aa: CSVPPGDSSGRMLF
j_call: TRBJ2-1
v_call: TRBV29-1
clone_size: -
d_call: TRBD2

cdr3_nt: TGTGCCATCAGTGAGCCTAGCCCCAACGAGCAGTACTTC
cdr3_aa: CAISEPSPNEQYF
j_call: TRBJ2-7
v_call: TRBV10-3
clone_size: medium-sized
d_call: -

cdr3_nt: TGTGCCAGCAGCGATCCTTGCGGGAACGGGGGGGAGACCCAGTACTTC
cdr3_aa: CASSDPCGNGGETQYF
j_call: TRBJ2-5
v_call: TRBV21-1
clone_size: -
d_call: -

cdr3_nt: TGTGCCAGTAGTTCAGGGACGGGGACCGGGGAGCTGTTTTTT
cdr3_aa: CASSSGTGTGELFF
j_call: TRBJ2-2
v_call: TRBV19
clone_size: -
d_call: -

cdr3_nt: TGTGCCTGGAGTGAGGGCAGCTTTCACTATGGCTACACCTTC
cdr3_aa: CAWSEGSFHYGYTF
j_call: TRBJ1-2
v_call: TRBV30
clone_size: -
d_call: -

cdr3_nt: TGTGCCAGCAGCTTAGGAGGGGGAAACACCATATATTTT
cdr3_aa: CASSLGGGNTIYF
j_call: TRBJ1-3
v_call: TRBV5-6
clone_size: -
d_call: -

cdr3_nt: TGTGCCAGCAGCCAAGAATGGGAAAAGTATGAAGCTTTCTTT
cdr3_aa: CASSQEWEKYEAFF
j_call: TRBJ1-1
v_call: TRBV14
clone_size: -
d_call: -

cdr3_nt: TGTGCCAGCAGCTTCCTGCTCGGAGCTTTCTTT
cdr3_aa: CASSFLLGAFF
j_call: TRBJ1-1
v_call: TRBV7-9
clone_size: few
d_call: -

cdr3_nt: TGTGCCAGCAGCCCGGACAGAGCTTCTGAAGCTTTCTTT
cdr3_aa: CASSPDRASEAFF
j_call: TRBJ1-1
v_call: TRBV4-2
clone_size: -
d_call: -

cdr3_nt: TGTGCCAGCAGGGGACGCGGAGAACCGAATCAGCCCCAGCATTTT
cdr3_aa: CASRGRGEPNQPQHF
j_call: TRBJ1-5
v_call: TRBV6-1
clone_size: -
d_call: -

cdr3_nt: TGCAGCGGCCGCAGGGGGGCCTACGAGCAGTACTTC
cdr3_aa: CSGRRGAYEQYF
j_call: TRBJ2-7
v_call: TRBV29-1
clone_size: -
d_call: -

cdr3_nt: TGTGCCAGCAGCGTAGGGGAGCGGGAGAAGGGAGATACGCAGTATTTT
cdr3_aa: CASSVGEREKGDTQYF
j_call: TRBJ2-3
v_call: TRBV9
clone_size: -
d_call: TRBD2

cdr3_nt: TGTGCCAGTAGTAATGGCGCGGCCCTCTCTGGAAACACCATATATTTT
cdr3_aa: CASSNGAALSGNTIYF
j_call: TRBJ1-3
v_call: TRBV19
clone_size: -
d_call: -

cdr3_nt: TGTGCCAGCAGCGTAGATGGCGGGAGTGGCACAGATACGCAGTATTTT
cdr3_aa: CASSVDGGSGTDTQYF
j_call: TRBJ2-3
v_call: TRBV9
clone_size: -
d_call: TRBD2

cdr3_nt: TGTGCCAGCAGCCTAGGATCGAGCGGGGGGAATGAGCAGTTCTTC
cdr3_aa: CASSLGSSGGNEQFF
j_call: TRBJ2-1
v_call: TRBV7-9
clone_size: -
d_call: TRBD2

cdr3_nt: TGCGCCAGCAGCCACCCCGGACAGTCGAATGAGCAGTTCTTC
cdr3_aa: CASSHPGQSNEQFF
j_call: TRBJ2-1
v_call: TRBV4-1
clone_size: -
d_call: -

cdr3_nt: TGTGCCAGCAGCCCTATGTATAGCAATCAGCCCCAGCATTTT
cdr3_aa: CASSPMYSNQPQHF
j_call: TRBJ1-5
v_call: TRBV6-5
clone_size: -
d_call: -

cdr3_nt: TGCAGCGTTGATAGGGGGACAGGGAACGAGCAGTACTTC
cdr3_aa: CSVDRGTGNEQYF
j_call: TRBJ2-7
v_call: TRBV29-1
clone_size: -
d_call: TRBD1

cdr3_nt: TGTGCCAGTAGTACGGAGCTAGCGTTGTCCTACGAGCAGTACTTC
cdr3_aa: CASSTELALSYEQYF
j_call: TRBJ2-7
v_call: TRBV19
clone_size: few
d_call: -

cdr3_nt: TGTGCCAGCGCAAGAACCGGGACAGGGGACACTGAAGCTTTCTTT
cdr3_aa: CASARTGTGDTEAFF
j_call: TRBJ1-1
v_call: TRBV6-5
clone_size: -
d_call: TRBD1

cdr3_nt: TGTGCCAGCAGCTTCGGTTTGTTGAGACCCGAGGGCGCTTTCTTT
cdr3_aa: CASSFGLLRPEGAFF
j_call: TRBJ1-1
v_call: TRBV7-9
clone_size: medium-sized
d_call: -

cdr3_nt: TGTGCCAGCAGCCGACTAGCGGGGGGCCCAACAGATACGCAGTATTTT
cdr3_aa: CASSRLAGGPTDTQYF
j_call: TRBJ2-3
v_call: TRBV7-2
clone_size: -
d_call: TRBD2

cdr3_nt: TGTGCCAGCAGCTTCTATGGGGGTTCGAGCTTCTACGAGCAGTACTTC
cdr3_aa: CASSFYGGSSFYEQYF
j_call: TRBJ2-7
v_call: TRBV5-6
clone_size: -
d_call: -

cdr3_nt: TGTGCTAGCAGTCTCACCGGGACAGGGGAATACGAGCAGTACTTC
cdr3_aa: CASSLTGTGEYEQYF
j_call: TRBJ2-7
v_call: TRBV7-7
clone_size: -
d_call: TRBD1

cdr3_nt: TGTGCCAGCAGCGATGGAACAGTCTATGGCTACACCTTC
cdr3_aa: CASSDGTVYGYTF
j_call: TRBJ1-2
v_call: TRBV9
clone_size: -
d_call: -

cdr3_nt: TGTGCCAGCAGTTACTTGGGGGCGCTTACCGGGGAGCTGTTTTTT
cdr3_aa: CASSYLGALTGELFF
j_call: TRBJ2-2
v_call: TRBV6-5
clone_size: -
d_call: -

cdr3_nt: TGTGCCAGCAGTATATGGACAGGGGCGAATGAGCAGTTCTTC
cdr3_aa: CASSIWTGANEQFF
j_call: TRBJ2-1
v_call: TRBV6-4
clone_size: -
d_call: TRBD1

cdr3_nt: TGTGCCAGCAGCCCTGGAAATGAAAAACTGTTTTTT
cdr3_aa: CASSPGNEKLFF
j_call: TRBJ1-4
v_call: TRBV6-1
clone_size: -
d_call: -

cdr3_nt: TGTGCCAGCAGCCAAGAAGCGGACACTGAAGCTTTCTTT
cdr3_aa: CASSQEADTEAFF
j_call: TRBJ1-1
v_call: TRBV4-2
clone_size: -
d_call: -

cdr3_nt: TGTGCCAGCAGCTTGGCCCAGGGTGTGAACACTGAAGCTTTCTTT
cdr3_aa: CASSLAQGVNTEAFF
j_call: TRBJ1-1
v_call: TRBV5-8
clone_size: -
d_call: -

cdr3_nt: TGTGCCAGCAGCCCAGCGCGGTCTAATGAAAAACTGTTTTTT
cdr3_aa: CASSPARSNEKLFF
j_call: TRBJ1-4
v_call: TRBV11-1
clone_size: -
d_call: -

cdr3_nt: TGTGCCAGCAGTCGAAGCGGGGGCTCCTACAATGAGCAGTTCTTC
cdr3_aa: CASSRSGGSYNEQFF
j_call: TRBJ2-1
v_call: TRBV7-3
clone_size: -
d_call: TRBD2

cdr3_nt: TGTGCCAGCAGTCCCCCGGGATTTTACGAGCAGTACTTC
cdr3_aa: CASSPPGFYEQYF
j_call: TRBJ2-7
v_call: TRBV27
clone_size: -
d_call: -

cdr3_nt: TGTGCCTGGAGTAAGGGCACCCAGGGTATGCATACGCAGTATTTT
cdr3_aa: CAWSKGTQGMHTQYF
j_call: TRBJ2-3
v_call: TRBV30
clone_size: -
d_call: -

cdr3_nt: TGTGCCAGCAGCGTACAGGGTTATGGCTACACCTTC
cdr3_aa: CASSVQGYGYTF
j_call: TRBJ1-2
v_call: TRBV7-9
clone_size: -
d_call: -

cdr3_nt: TGTGCCAGCAGCTCTGGCGGAACACCCCTCCACTTT
cdr3_aa: CASSSGGTPLHF
j_call: TRBJ1-6
v_call: TRBV7-3
clone_size: -
d_call: -

cdr3_nt: TGTGCCAGCAGCCCAGGACAGGGCTGGGCCAAAAACATTCAGTACTTC
cdr3_aa: CASSPGQGWAKNIQYF
j_call: TRBJ2-4
v_call: TRBV7-2
clone_size: -
d_call: TRBD1

cdr3_nt: TGTGCCAGCACCTTCGGCCCCAGACAGGGCCGCACAGATACGCAGTATTTT
cdr3_aa: CASTFGPRQGRTDTQYF
j_call: TRBJ2-3
v_call: TRBV9
clone_size: -
d_call: TRBD1

cdr3_nt: TGTGCCGGGCGGGGGAGCTCCTATAATTCACCCCTCCACTTT
cdr3_aa: CAGRGSSYNSPLHF
j_call: TRBJ1-6
v_call: TRBV6-1
clone_size: -
d_call: -